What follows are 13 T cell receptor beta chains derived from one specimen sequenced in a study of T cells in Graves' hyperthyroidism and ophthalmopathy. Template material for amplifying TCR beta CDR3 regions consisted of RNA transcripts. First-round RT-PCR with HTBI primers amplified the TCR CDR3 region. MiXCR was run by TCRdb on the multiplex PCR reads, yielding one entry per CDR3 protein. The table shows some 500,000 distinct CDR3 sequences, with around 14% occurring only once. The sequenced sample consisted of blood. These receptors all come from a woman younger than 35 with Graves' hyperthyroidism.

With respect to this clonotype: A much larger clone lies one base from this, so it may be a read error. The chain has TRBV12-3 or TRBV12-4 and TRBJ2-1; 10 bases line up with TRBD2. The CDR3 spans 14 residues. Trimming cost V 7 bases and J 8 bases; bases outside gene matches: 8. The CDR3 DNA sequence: TGTGCCAGCATAGTTCTAGCGGGAGACGATGAGCAGTTCTTC. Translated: CASIVLAGDDEQFF.

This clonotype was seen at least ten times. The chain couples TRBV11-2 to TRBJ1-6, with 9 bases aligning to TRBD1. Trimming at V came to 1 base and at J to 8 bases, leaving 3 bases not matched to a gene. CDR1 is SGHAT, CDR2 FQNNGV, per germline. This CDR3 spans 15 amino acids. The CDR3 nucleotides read TGTGCCAGCAGCTTAGGGACAGGGGAGCATTCACCCCTCCACTTT. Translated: CASSLGTGEHSPLHF.

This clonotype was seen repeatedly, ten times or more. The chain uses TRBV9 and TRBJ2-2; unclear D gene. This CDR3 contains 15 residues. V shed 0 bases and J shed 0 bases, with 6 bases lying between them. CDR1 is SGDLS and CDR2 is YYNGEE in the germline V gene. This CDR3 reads CASSVVGSNTGELFF. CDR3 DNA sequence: TGTGCCAGCAGCGTAGTCGGATCGAACACCGGGGAGCTGTTTTTT. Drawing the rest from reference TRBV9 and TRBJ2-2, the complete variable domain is DSGVTQTPKHLITATGQRVTLRCSPRSGDLSVYWYQQSLDQGLQFLIQYYNGEERAKGNILERFSAQQFPDLHSELNLSSLELGDSALYFCASSVVGSNTGELFFGEGSRLTVL.

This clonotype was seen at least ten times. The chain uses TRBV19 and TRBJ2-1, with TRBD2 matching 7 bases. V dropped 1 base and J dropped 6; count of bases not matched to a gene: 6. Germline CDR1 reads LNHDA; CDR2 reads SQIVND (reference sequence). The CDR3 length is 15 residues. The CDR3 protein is CASSIALREFNEQFF. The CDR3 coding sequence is TGTGCCAGTAGTATAGCGTTGCGGGAGTTCAATGAGCAGTTCTTC.

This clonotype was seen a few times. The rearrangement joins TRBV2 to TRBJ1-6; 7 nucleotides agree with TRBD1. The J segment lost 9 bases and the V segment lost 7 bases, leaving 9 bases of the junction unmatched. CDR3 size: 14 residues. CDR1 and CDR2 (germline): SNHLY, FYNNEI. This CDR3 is CASMSRGFVSPLHF. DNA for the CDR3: TGTGCCAGCATGTCCAGGGGGTTTGTTTCACCCCTCCACTTT. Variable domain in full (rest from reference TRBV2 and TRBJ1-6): EPEVTQTPSHQVTQMGQEVILRCVPISNHLYFYWYRQILGQKVEFLVSFYNNEISEKSEIFDDQFSVERPDGSNFTLKIRSTKLEDSAMYFCASMSRGFVSPLHFGNGTRLTVT.

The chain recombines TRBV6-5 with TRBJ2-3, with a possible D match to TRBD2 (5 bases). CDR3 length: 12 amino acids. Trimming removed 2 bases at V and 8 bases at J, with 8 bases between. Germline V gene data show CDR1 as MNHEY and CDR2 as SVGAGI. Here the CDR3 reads CASSYDYSTQYF. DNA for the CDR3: TGTGCCAGCAGTTACGACTATTCTACGCAGTATTTT.

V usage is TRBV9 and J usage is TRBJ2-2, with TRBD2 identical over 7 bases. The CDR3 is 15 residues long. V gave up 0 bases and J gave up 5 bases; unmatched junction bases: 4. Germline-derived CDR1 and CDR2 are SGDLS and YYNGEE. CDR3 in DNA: TGTGCCAGCAGCGTAGGGACTAGTAGTACCGGGGAGCTGTTTTTT. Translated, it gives CASSVGTSSTGELFF.

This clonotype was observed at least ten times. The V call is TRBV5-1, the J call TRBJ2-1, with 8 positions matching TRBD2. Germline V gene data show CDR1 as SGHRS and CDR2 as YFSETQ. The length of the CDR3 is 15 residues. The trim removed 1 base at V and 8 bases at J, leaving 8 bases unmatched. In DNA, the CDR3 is TGCGCCAGCAGCTTGATTAGCGGGGCCCGGGATGAGCAGTTCTTC. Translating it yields CASSLISGARDEQFF.

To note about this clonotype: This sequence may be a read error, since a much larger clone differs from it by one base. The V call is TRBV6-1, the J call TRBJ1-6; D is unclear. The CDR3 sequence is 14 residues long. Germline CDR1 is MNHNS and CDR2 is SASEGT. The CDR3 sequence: CVSSEVRNNSPLHF. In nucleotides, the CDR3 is TGTGTCAGCAGTGAGGTACGGAATAATTCACCCCTCCACTTT.

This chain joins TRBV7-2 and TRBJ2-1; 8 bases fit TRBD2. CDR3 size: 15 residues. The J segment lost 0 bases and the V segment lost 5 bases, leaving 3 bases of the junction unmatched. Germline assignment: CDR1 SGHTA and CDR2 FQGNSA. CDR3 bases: TGTGCCAGCAGCCGACTAGCGTACTCCTACAATGAGCAGTTCTTC. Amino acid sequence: CASSRLAYSYNEQFF.

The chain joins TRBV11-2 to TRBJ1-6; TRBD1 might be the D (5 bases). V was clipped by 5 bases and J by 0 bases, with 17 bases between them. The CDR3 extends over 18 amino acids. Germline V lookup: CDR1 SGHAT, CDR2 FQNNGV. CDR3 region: CASSIGTGLSSYNSPLHF. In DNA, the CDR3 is TGTGCCAGCAGCATCGGGACGGGACTTAGCTCCTATAATTCACCCCTCCACTTT.

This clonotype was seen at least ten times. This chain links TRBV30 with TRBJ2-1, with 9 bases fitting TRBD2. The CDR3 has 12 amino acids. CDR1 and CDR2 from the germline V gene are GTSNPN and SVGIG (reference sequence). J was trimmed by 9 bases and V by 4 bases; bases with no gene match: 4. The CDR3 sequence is CAWTAGGREQFF. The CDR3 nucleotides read TGTGCCTGGACAGCGGGAGGACGTGAGCAGTTCTTC.

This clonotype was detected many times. DNA for the CDR3: TGTGCCAGCAATGGAGGGTTCCAAGAGACCCAGTACTTC. Its translation is CASNGGFQETQYF. The chain links TRBV6-1 to TRBJ2-5; maybe TRBD2 (6 bases). The CDR3 is 13 residues long. Looked up from germline, CDR1 is MNHNS and CDR2 is SASEGT. Trimming shortened V by 7 bases and J by 1 base, and 10 bases separated the two germline ends.